This TCR beta chain emerged from a study of OX40 agonist ivuxolimab in advanced cancers. On the study more broadly: Every 2 weeks, patients got intravenous ivuxolimab at one of six dose levels (0.01-10 mg/kg). Partial response was recorded in three patients: one hepatocellular carcinoma and two cutaneous melanoma cases.

This table comes from immunoSEQ multiplex PCR, and its TCRdb copy is limited to in-frame clones, with some not included. The sample has about 67,000 clones, approximately 85% seen once; the top ten hold approximately 2%. Trimming cost V 6 bases and J 6 bases; bases outside gene matches: 6. The CDR3 has 14 residues. Germline CDR1 is SQVTM and CDR2 is ANQGSEA. The sample consisted of CD4+ or CD8+ T cells sorted from blood, taken in a trial of the OX40 agonist ivuxolimab. This clonotype was sampled from an adult with an advanced solid tumor such as melanoma, head and neck, liver or kidney cancer. The chain joins TRBV29-1 to TRBJ2-1; 12 positions match TRBD2. CDR3 protein: CSVTLAGGINEQFF. DNA for the CDR3: TGCAGCGTGACCCTAGCGGGAGGGATCAATGAGCAGTTCTTC.